This T cell receptor (beta chain) was captured by sequencing in a study of shared clonotypes between healthy human individuals. Study as a whole: CD4 naive and CD4 memory each took three plates per donor, while CD8 naive took two and CD8 memory one.

Positively selected for CCR7, the CD45RO-negative cells used as naive CD8 cells excluded terminally differentiated effector memory CD45RA+ cells. Sequencing used immunoSEQ multiplex PCR; TCRdb keeps in-frame clones, though not all of them. Of about 2.2 million clones in the sample, around 93% are singletons; the top ten hold roughly 1.7%. Germline V CDR1 and CDR2: SGHNT, YYREEE (reference sequence). V gave up 2 bases and J gave up 0 bases, with 11 bases separating them. The CDR3 has 15 residues. Sequencing input: naive CD8+ T cells from PBMCs. The TCR sequence derives from a man younger than 35 in good health. Some clones in this sample may be carry-over from other donors' samples. The rearrangement uses TRBV5-4 and TRBJ2-5, with a tentative D call TRBD2 (5 bases). CDR3 in DNA: TGTGCCAGCAGCTTAGGAGGAGCGGACCAAGAGACCCAGTACTTC. Translating gives CASSLGGADQETQYF.